One sample yielded the 10 T cell receptor beta chains listed below, sequenced in a study of blood T cells in healthy people across ages. A second roughly 6 to 11 cycle PCR used barcoded and J-beta primers. TCRdb used MiXCR to reprocess the 5' RACE reads, holding one entry per CDR3 protein. The table records 780,000 or so distinct CDR3 sequences, around three fifths of them present only once. The sample taken for sequencing was blood. The receptors stem from a man aged 35-49 years in good health.

This clonotype was counted between two and nine times. The rearrangement joins TRBV7-8 to TRBJ2-5, with D perhaps matching TRBD1 (6 bases). Trimming pared 6 bases from V and 5 bases from J, leaving 16 bases between. This CDR3 comprises 14 residues. Germline loops: CDR1 SGHVS, CDR2 FQNEAQ. The CDR3 DNA sequence: TGTGCCAGCAGTAATAGTGGGGGCAAGGAGACCCAGTACTTC. As protein: CASSNSGGKETQYF. Based on the CDR3 plus reference TRBV7-8 and TRBJ2-5, the full variable domain is GAGVSQSPRYKVAKRGQDVALRCDPISGHVSLFWYQQALGQGPEFLTYFQNEAQLDKSGLPSDRFFAERPEGSVSTLKIQRTQQEDSAVYLCASSNSGGKETQYFGPGTRLLVL.

This clonotype was found once. The chain combines TRBV7-2 with TRBJ2-3; 7 bases map to TRBD1. The V and J ends lost 5 bases and 4 bases, in that order; junction bases with no gene match: 9. Germline CDR1 and CDR2: SGHTA and FQGNSA. The CDR3 length is 15 residues. The CDR3 is CASSPKRQGADTQYF. The DNA for the CDR3 is TGTGCCAGCAGCCCCAAGAGACAGGGCGCAGATACGCAGTATTTT.

The rearrangement links TRBV12-3 or TRBV12-4 to TRBJ2-3, with D possibly being TRBD1 (5 bases). CDR3 length equals 15 residues. Trimming left V 7 bases short and J 0 bases short, with 14 bases between. In DNA, the CDR3 is TGTGCCAGCACCGAGACAGATATTAGCACAGATACGCAGTATTTT. This translates into CASTETDISTDTQYF.

This clonotype was detected only a few times. This sequence joins TRBV29-1 and TRBJ2-5, with D unresolved. V was trimmed by 5 bases and J by 0 bases, leaving 7 bases between them. Germline CDR1 is SQVTM and CDR2 is ANQGSEA. The CDR3 has 12 amino acids. Here the CDR3 DNA reads TGCAGCGTTCCTGACCACCAAGAGACCCAGTACTTC. The encoded protein is CSVPDHQETQYF.

The rearrangement uses TRBV14 and TRBJ2-2; D ambiguous. CDR1 is SGHDN and CDR2 is FVKESK in the germline V gene. V gave up 3 bases and J gave up 7 bases, with 9 bases separating them. The CDR3 runs to 13 residues. The CDR3 protein is CASSQAGIGELFF. The DNA for the CDR3 is TGTGCCAGCAGCCAGGCCGGAATCGGGGAGCTGTTTTTT. The full variable domain, in which reference TRBV14 and TRBJ2-2 provide the parts outside the CDR3, is EAGVTQFPSHSVIEKGQTVTLRCDPISGHDNLYWYRRVMGKEIKFLLHFVKESKQDESGMPNNRFLAERTGGTYSTLKVQPAELEDSGVYFCASSQAGIGELFFGEGSRLTVL.

This clonotype was counted only a few times. CDR3 nucleotides: TGTGCCACCAGCAACTGGCAGGGAGAATCTCCCCTCCACTTT. This translates into CATSNWQGESPLHF. V and J are TRBV15 and TRBJ1-6, with D tentatively TRBD1 (5 bases). This CDR3 has 14 amino acids. Germline CDR1 LNHNV, CDR2 YYDKDF (reference sequence). Deletions cut 4 bases from V and 13 bases from J, with 17 bases between.

Only a few counts were recorded for this clonotype. This chain uses TRBV5-1 with TRBJ1-5, with 7 bases lining up with TRBD1. Trimming cost V 0 bases and J 4 bases; bases outside gene matches: 16. Looked up from germline, CDR1 is SGHRS and CDR2 is YFSETQ. This CDR3 is 19 amino acids long. The CDR3, as DNA: TGCGCCAGCAGCTTGGACGGGACAGCCGAGAATTATAGTAATCAGCCCCAGCATTTT. It codes for CASSLDGTAENYSNQPQHF.

For this clonotype: The junction does not match germline at one end; this may be a read error. The chain employs TRBV6-2 or TRBV6-3 and TRBJ2-1, with 16 positions matching TRBD2. The CDR3 runs 21 residues. The germline CDR1 and CDR2 sequences are MNHEY and SVGEGT. CDR3 coding DNA: TGTGCCAGCAGGGCCGACCTAGGGACTAGCGGGAGGGCCGGGTCCTACAGTGAGCAGTTCTTC. This translates into CASRADLGTSGRAGSYSEQFF.

The sample holds one count of this clonotype. This chain uses TRBV7-2 with TRBJ1-5, with D unresolved. Deletions cut 1 base from V and 7 bases from J, with 11 bases between. The CDR3 is made up of 14 amino acids. Germline values: CDR1 SGHTA, CDR2 FQGNSA. CDR3 nucleotide sequence: TGTGCCAGCAGCTTAGTCTACCCGGGGCAGCCCCAGCATTTT. Translating it yields CASSLVYPGQPQHF.

The CDR3 sequence is CASSQDPYYEQYF. The CDR3 DNA is TGTGCCAGCAGCCAAGATCCCTATTACGAGCAGTACTTC. The J gene is TRBJ2-7, the V gene TRBV14; D ambiguous. This CDR3 spans 13 amino acids. Germline CDR1 SGHDN, CDR2 FVKESK. Trimming took 0 bases from V and 4 from J, leaving 7 bases between them.